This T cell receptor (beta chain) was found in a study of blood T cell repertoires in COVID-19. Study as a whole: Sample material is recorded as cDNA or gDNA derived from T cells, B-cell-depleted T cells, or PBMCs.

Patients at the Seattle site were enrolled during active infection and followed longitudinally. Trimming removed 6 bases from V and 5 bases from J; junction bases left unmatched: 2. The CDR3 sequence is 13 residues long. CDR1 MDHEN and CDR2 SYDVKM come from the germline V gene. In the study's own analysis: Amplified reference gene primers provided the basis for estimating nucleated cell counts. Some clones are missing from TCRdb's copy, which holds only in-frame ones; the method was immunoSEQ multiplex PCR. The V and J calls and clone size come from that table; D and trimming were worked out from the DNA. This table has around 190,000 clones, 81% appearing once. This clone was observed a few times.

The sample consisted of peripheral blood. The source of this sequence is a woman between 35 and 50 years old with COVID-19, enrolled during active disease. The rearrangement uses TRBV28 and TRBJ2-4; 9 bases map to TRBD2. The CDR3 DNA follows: TGTGCCAGCAGGGCGGGAGGGGAAAACATTCAGTACTTC. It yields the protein CASRAGGENIQYF.